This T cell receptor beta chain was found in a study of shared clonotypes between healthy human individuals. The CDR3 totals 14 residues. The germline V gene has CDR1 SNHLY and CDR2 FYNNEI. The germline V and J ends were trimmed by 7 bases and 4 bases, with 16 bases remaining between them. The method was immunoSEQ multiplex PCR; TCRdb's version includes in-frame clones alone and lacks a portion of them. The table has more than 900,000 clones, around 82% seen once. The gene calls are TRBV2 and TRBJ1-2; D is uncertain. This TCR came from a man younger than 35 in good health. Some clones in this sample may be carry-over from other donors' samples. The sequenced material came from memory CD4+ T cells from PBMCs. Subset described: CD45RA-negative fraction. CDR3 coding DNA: TGTGCCAGCACCTTACCCCCAGAGGGCTATGGCTACACCTTC. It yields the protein CASTLPPEGYGYTF.